The 22 T cell receptor beta chains below come from one sample, sequenced in a study of a mutant IDH1 vaccine in newly diagnosed glioma. TCRdb keeps only in-frame clones here, not all; method: immunoSEQ multiplex PCR. The table records 40,000 to 50,000 clones, 80% to 90% of them present only once. Time point reported: week 35, safety follow-up. Vaccination comprised doses that each held 300 ug of mutant IDH1 20-mer peptide, plus topical imiquimod. The antigens these receptors bind are not known. Source: PBMCs, taken from a glioma patient whose treatment included an IDH1 peptide vaccine. These receptors all stem from a man aged 40-49 years with glioma.

This rearrangement joins TRBV30 to TRBJ2-7; the match to TRBD2 covers 8 bases. V lost 2 bases and J lost 0; bases outside the gene matches: 3. This CDR3 is 14 amino acids long. Germline V gene sequence: CDR1 GTSNPN, CDR2 SVGIG (reference sequence). Written as DNA, the CDR3 is TGTGCCTGGAGTCCGGGGGGGAGCTCCTACGAGCAGTACGTC. Translation gives CAWSPGGSSYEQYV.

The chain recombines TRBV15 with TRBJ2-3; maybe TRBD1 (6 bases). The CDR3 totals 16 residues. CDR1 LNHNV and CDR2 YYDKDF come from the germline V gene (reference sequence). V was cut by 4 bases and J by 0 bases, with 14 bases left in between. The CDR3 nucleotides are TGTGCCACCAGCAAACGGACAGCTCTTAGCACAGATACGCAGTATTTT. Amino acid sequence: CATSKRTALSTDTQYF.

The chain recombines TRBV6-5 with TRBJ2-7; 8 bases agree with TRBD1. The trim removed 0 bases at V and 5 bases at J, leaving 6 bases unmatched. This CDR3 region has 15 residues. CDR1 and CDR2 (germline): MNHEY, SVGAGI. The CDR3 sequence is CASSYSDRGVDEQYF. For the CDR3, the DNA is TGTGCCAGCAGTTACTCAGACAGGGGAGTCGACGAGCAGTACTTC.

The chain joins TRBV5-1 to TRBJ2-3, with D unclear. The CDR3 contains 16 residues. Trimming pared 0 bases from V and 1 base from J, leaving 12 bases between. CDR1 is SGHRS and CDR2 is YFSETQ in the germline V gene. CDR3 residues: CASSLARAVGTDTQYF. DNA of the CDR3: TGCGCCAGCAGCTTGGCCCGGGCAGTAGGCACAGATACGCAGTATTTT.

This clone was picked up one time. The chain employs TRBV6-1 and TRBJ2-2; 15 bases agree with TRBD2. V lost 1 base, J lost 6 bases, and 0 bases stayed unmatched. The CDR3 spans 16 residues. Germline lookup yields CDR1 MNHNS and CDR2 SASEGT. This CDR3 is CASSEGTSGRAGELFF. CDR3 nucleotides: TGTGCCAGCAGTGAAGGGACTAGCGGGAGGGCCGGGGAGCTGTTTTTT.

This chain connects TRBV6-6 to TRBJ2-1, with a possible D match to TRBD2 (5 bases). V lost 4 bases, J lost 7 bases, and 14 bases lay in between. The CDR3 runs to 14 residues. Germline V gene sequence: CDR1 MNHNY, CDR2 SVGAGI (reference sequence). This CDR3 reads CASSWTGPGNEQFF. The CDR3 DNA follows: TGTGCCAGCAGTTGGACTGGGCCGGGGAATGAGCAGTTCTTC.

The chain couples TRBV18 to TRBJ2-3, with D unresolved. The CDR3 runs to 14 residues. The germline V gene encodes CDR1 KGHSH and CDR2 LQKENI. Trimming cost V 1 base and J 2 bases, with 7 bases left between them. The CDR3 reads CASSPRETTDTQYF. The CDR3 coding sequence is TGTGCCAGCTCACCACGGGAAACCACAGATACGCAGTATTTT.

The rearrangement joins TRBV28 to TRBJ1-5; D is undetermined. The CDR3 spans 15 residues. Trimming took off 1 base at V and 0 bases at J, with 7 bases between the two ends. Per the germline V gene, CDR1 is MDHEN and CDR2 is SYDVKM. CDR3 bases: TGTGCCAGCAGTTTATCGGGAGATAGCAATCAGCCCCAGCATTTT. Protein: CASSLSGDSNQPQHF.

The V and J genes are TRBV5-4 and TRBJ1-1, with D possibly being TRBD1 (5 bases). The CDR3 runs to 15 residues. Trimming shortened V by 5 bases and J by 0 bases, and 14 bases separated the two germline ends. CDR1 SGHNT and CDR2 YYREEE come from the germline V gene (reference sequence). CDR3 loop: CASSPGPTLNTEAFF. For the CDR3, the DNA is TGTGCCAGCAGTCCGGGGCCGACGTTGAACACTGAAGCTTTCTTT.

The rearrangement joins TRBV6-1 to TRBJ1-2; a weak D match, TRBD1 (6 bases). The germline V gene has CDR1 MNHNS and CDR2 SASEGT. Trimming removed 7 bases at V and 0 bases at J, with 12 bases between. The CDR3 extends over 14 amino acids. CDR3 in DNA: TGTGCCAGCACCATGGGACAATCTAACTATGGCTACACCTTC. Translation gives CASTMGQSNYGYTF.

The chain couples TRBV10-3 to TRBJ1-2; D may be TRBD1 (6 bases). Germline CDR1 reads ENHRY; CDR2 reads SYGVKD. Trimming pared 6 bases from V and 6 bases from J, leaving 20 bases between. The CDR3 spans 15 residues. CDR3 residues: CAISPRGQSHDGYTF. The CDR3 DNA sequence: TGTGCCATCAGCCCCAGAGGACAGAGTCACGATGGCTACACCTTC.

This chain uses TRBV28 with TRBJ1-2, with 7 nucleotides matching TRBD1. The junction had 11 bases not matched to a gene; V was cut back by 3 bases and J by 4 bases. Germline CDR1 is MDHEN and CDR2 is SYDVKM. The CDR3 has 16 residues. This chain's CDR3 is CASSFRYRGPLYGYTF. CDR3 sequence (DNA): TGTGCCAGCAGTTTCCGGTACAGGGGACCTCTCTATGGCTACACCTTC.

This clone came up a few times. This rearrangement joins TRBV4-2 to TRBJ2-3; 9 bases map to TRBD2. The CDR3 contains 16 residues. The germline gives CDR1 LGHNA, CDR2 YNFKEQ. Trimming removed 0 bases from V and 4 bases from J; junction bases left unmatched: 5. In nucleotides, the CDR3 is TGTGCCAGCAGCCAAGATCAGGCGGGGGGGGCAGATACGCAGTATTTT. Translation: CASSQDQAGGADTQYF.

This clone was recorded only once. The chain couples TRBV6-6 to TRBJ2-7; 8 bases line up with TRBD1. Germline V gene sequence: CDR1 MNHNY, CDR2 SVGAGI (reference sequence). CDR3 length: 16 residues. V lost 10 bases, J lost 7 bases, and 21 bases stayed unmatched. DNA of the CDR3: TGTGCCATCCGAATCGTGGGCAGGGGGCCTGGTGGGGAGCAGTACGTC. This translates into CAIRIVGRGPGGEQYV.

This clone was recorded once. The genes are TRBV28 and TRBJ2-7; no clear D. Between the trimmed V and J ends, which lost 3 bases and 5 bases, there was a span of 8 bases. CDR1 MDHEN and CDR2 SYDVKM come from the germline V gene. This CDR3 region has 12 residues. CDR3 amino acids: CASSLAVHEQYF. The DNA of the CDR3 is TGTGCCAGCAGTTTGGCGGTCCACGAGCAGTACTTC. Complete variable domain (other parts from reference TRBV28 and TRBJ2-7): DVKVTQSSRYLVKRTGEKVFLECVQDMDHENMFWYRQDPGLGLRLIYFSYDVKMKEKGDIPEGYSVSREKKERFSLILESASTNQTSMYLCASSLAVHEQYFGPGTRLTVT.

This sequence joins TRBV6-1 and TRBJ2-7; D is unclear. Germline V gene sequence: CDR1 MNHNS, CDR2 SASEGT. V lost 3 bases and J lost 6, with 21 bases in between. This CDR3 region has 16 residues. The CDR3 DNA is TGTGCCAGCAGTGAGAACCCCTGGATAGGAAGATTCGAGCAGTACGTC. Its translation: CASSENPWIGRFEQYV.

V usage is TRBV10-1 and J usage is TRBJ2-3; no definite D call. V was clipped by 3 bases and J by 0 bases, with 10 bases between them. CDR3 length: 15 amino acids. The germline gives CDR1 WNHNN, CDR2 SYGVQD (reference sequence). Here the CDR3 reads CASSDRRRSTDTQYF. CDR3 coding DNA: TGCGCCAGCAGTGATCGACGGCGAAGCACAGATACGCAGTATTTT.

The rearrangement uses TRBV7-6 and TRBJ1-4; D is possibly TRBD1 (6 bases). Trimming removed 4 bases at V and 6 bases at J, with 15 bases between. Germline V gene lookup returns CDR1 SGHVS and CDR2 FNYEAQ. The CDR3 spans 15 residues. The CDR3 sequence is CASSSGAGQYEKLFF. The CDR3, as DNA: TGTGCCAGCAGCTCCGGGGCTGGACAGTATGAAAAACTGTTTTTT.

This rearrangement joins TRBV28 to TRBJ1-1; D unresolved. V was shortened by 6 bases and J by 5 bases, with 7 bases between the two germline ends. The CDR3 sequence is 11 residues long. CDR1 is MDHEN and CDR2 is SYDVKM in the germline V gene. This CDR3 is CASRLETEAFF. CDR3 DNA: TGTGCCAGCAGGCTTGAGACTGAAGCTTTCTTT.

This sequence joins TRBV27 and TRBJ1-1, with D uncertain. Germline CDR1 is MNHEY and CDR2 is SMNVEV (reference sequence). Deletions cut 4 bases from V and 4 bases from J, with 10 bases between. CDR3 length equals 13 residues. The CDR3 DNA reads as TGTGCCAGCAGTTCCCGGGTCCTCACTGAAGCTTTCTTT. Protein: CASSSRVLTEAFF.

V and J are TRBV5-6 and TRBJ2-3, with 12 bases identical to TRBD2. CDR1 is SGHDT, CDR2 YYEEEE, per germline. This CDR3 spans 16 amino acids. V shed 2 bases, J shed 2 bases, and the junction held 3 bases outside the gene matches. The CDR3 here is CASSFGLAGFTDTQYF. The CDR3 DNA reads as TGTGCCAGCAGCTTCGGACTAGCGGGGTTCACAGATACGCAGTATTTT. Filled out from reference TRBV5-6 and TRBJ2-3, the complete variable domain reads DAGVTQSPTHLIKTRGQQVTLRCSPKSGHDTVSWYQQALGQGPQFIFQYYEEEERQRGNFPDRFSGHQFPNYSSELNVNALLLGDSALYLCASSFGLAGFTDTQYFGPGTRLTVL.

The rearrangement links TRBV6-5 to TRBJ2-7; D gene ambiguous. The CDR3 is 11 residues long. Trimming cost V 5 bases and J 3 bases, with 5 bases left between them. Germline CDR1 and CDR2: MNHEY and SVGAGI. Written as DNA, the CDR3 is TGTGCCAGCAGTCATAACTACGAGCAGTACTTC. It encodes CASSHNYEQYF.